Shown below are 27 T cell receptor beta chains from a single sample sequenced in a study of blood T cell repertoires in COVID-19. Sequenced by immunoSEQ multiplex PCR; TCRdb stores in-frame clones only, minus some. The repertoire includes tens of thousands of clones, roughly 87% of them detected once, and about 4.3% sits in the top ten. Sequencing input: peripheral blood. These TCRs come from a man aged 55-75 years with acute or convalescent COVID-19.

The chain combines TRBV29-1 with TRBJ2-5, with 9 bases matching TRBD2. Trimming cost V 4 bases and J 2 bases; bases outside gene matches: 5. CDR3 length equals 14 residues. CDR1 is SQVTM, CDR2 ANQGSEA, per germline. The CDR3 nucleotides are TGCAGCGTTGCGGTAGCGGGGGTGCAAGAGACCCAGTACTTC. Translation: CSVAVAGVQETQYF.

The chain recombines TRBV5-5 with TRBJ1-5, with a weak D call TRBD1 (5 bases). V lost 1 base, J lost 3 bases, and 11 bases lay in between. Germline CDR1 and CDR2: SGHKS and YYEKEE (reference sequence). The CDR3 is 15 residues long. The CDR3 sequence: CASSLRGVPNQPQHF. The CDR3 DNA reads as TGTGCCAGCAGCTTGCGGGGGGTCCCCAATCAGCCCCAGCATTTT. The whole variable domain, filled in from reference TRBV5-5 and TRBJ1-5, reads DAGVTQSPTHLIKTRGQQVTLRCSPISGHKSVSWYQQVLGQGPQFIFQYYEKEERGRGNFPDRFSARQFPNYSSELNVNALLLGDSALYLCASSLRGVPNQPQHFGDGTRLSIL.

A remark on this clone: The germline gene is not matched at one end of the junction; a read error may be the cause. This rearrangement joins TRBV30 to TRBJ1-6; the D gene is possibly TRBD1 (5 bases). CDR1 is GTSNPN and CDR2 is SVGIG in the germline V gene (reference sequence). The CDR3 is 15 amino acids. CDR3 in DNA: TGTGCCTGGAGTAAGCAAGGAGGGGAGAATTTACCCCTCCACTTT. Its protein is CAWSKQGGENLPLHF.

The gene calls are TRBV5-1 and TRBJ1-1; D not resolved. Per germline, CDR1 SGHRS and CDR2 YFSETQ. The CDR3 loop spans 15 amino acids. V shed 0 bases and J shed 4 bases, with 13 bases lying between them. CDR3 region: CASSLDGGKGTEAFF. Written as DNA, the CDR3 is TGCGCCAGCAGCTTGGATGGAGGGAAGGGCACTGAAGCTTTCTTT.

The chain links TRBV18 to TRBJ1-1; 7 bases fit TRBD1. V gave up 2 bases and J gave up 5 bases; unmatched junction bases: 8. There are 15 residues in the CDR3. Germline V gives CDR1 KGHSH, CDR2 LQKENI. CDR3 sequence reads: CASSPTEGARTEAFF. DNA for the CDR3: TGTGCCAGCTCACCAACAGAGGGGGCGCGGACTGAAGCTTTCTTT.

This rearrangement joins TRBV5-1 to TRBJ1-1; D unresolved. The ends were cut back, 0 bases at V and 1 base at J, with 4 bases in the middle. Germline loops: CDR1 SGHRS, CDR2 YFSETQ. The CDR3 runs 13 residues. The chain's CDR3 is CASSLDRNTEAFF. The CDR3 DNA is TGCGCCAGCAGCTTGGACAGGAACACTGAAGCTTTCTTT.

This chain connects TRBV4-3 to TRBJ2-7; D unresolved. The CDR3 is 15 amino acids. Germline values: CDR1 LGHNA, CDR2 YSLEER. Trimming pared 0 bases from V and 5 bases from J, leaving 14 bases between. CDR3 sequence: CASSQDVSSPDEQYF. DNA of the CDR3: TGCGCCAGCAGCCAAGACGTGAGTAGTCCCGACGAGCAGTACTTC.

This chain uses TRBV24-1 with TRBJ2-1; D remains unclear. CDR1 KGHDR and CDR2 SFDVKD come from the germline V gene. This CDR3 has 16 amino acids. V was clipped by 2 bases and J by 1 base, with 11 bases between them. The CDR3 DNA reads as TGTGCCACCAGTGATTCCTCAGACGGGTCCTACAATGAGCAGTTCTTC. This codes for CATSDSSDGSYNEQFF.

V usage is TRBV19 and J usage is TRBJ1-5; TRBD1 matches at 7 bases. The CDR3 runs to 19 residues. V lost 1 base, J lost 2 bases, and 14 bases stayed unmatched. Germline V lookup: CDR1 LNHDA, CDR2 SQIVND (reference sequence). In DNA form, the CDR3 reads TGTGCCAGTAGTATAGCTTCAGGGGGAACCCATTTGGGCAATCAGCCCCAGCATTTT. It translates to CASSIASGGTHLGNQPQHF.

This chain links TRBV3-1 (or the pseudogene TRBV3-2) with TRBJ1-3; 7 nucleotides line up with TRBD1. This CDR3 has 16 residues. CDR1 is LGHDT and CDR2 is YNNKEL in the germline V gene (reference sequence). V dropped 3 bases and J dropped 0; count of bases not matched to a gene: 5. CDR3 loop: CASSHRTGHSGNTIYF. The DNA for the CDR3 is TGTGCCAGCAGCCACAGGACAGGCCACTCTGGAAACACCATATATTTT.

The V gene is TRBV13, the J gene TRBJ1-1; tentative D call: TRBD1 (6 bases). The germline V and J ends were trimmed by 7 bases and 5 bases, with 20 bases remaining between them. Germline V gene data show CDR1 as PRHDT and CDR2 as FYEKMQ (reference sequence). This CDR3 is 15 amino acids long. Here the CDR3 reads CASTKTGPGETEAFF. Here the CDR3 DNA reads TGTGCCAGCACAAAGACAGGCCCCGGAGAGACTGAAGCTTTCTTT.

This sequence joins TRBV7-2 and TRBJ1-2; D is possibly TRBD1 (6 bases). Germline CDR1 SGHTA, CDR2 FQGNSA. V lost 4 bases and J lost 2, with 14 bases in between. This CDR3 is built from 15 residues. The CDR3 DNA reads TGTGCCAGCAGCTCTCGTGGACAGATCAACTATGGCTACACCTTC. Amino acid sequence: CASSSRGQINYGYTF.

The genes are TRBV15 and TRBJ2-1; TRBD2 might be the D (6 bases). Germline CDR1 reads LNHNV; CDR2 reads YYDKDF (reference sequence). Trimming took off 2 bases at V and 6 bases at J, with 20 bases between the two ends. This CDR3 is built from 17 residues. As DNA, the CDR3 is TGTGCCACCAGCAGATCGCCCCTAGGCGGGACCGTCAATGAGCAGTTCTTC. Translation: CATSRSPLGGTVNEQFF. Drawing the rest from reference TRBV15 and TRBJ2-1, the complete variable domain is DAMVIQNPRYQVTQFGKPVTLSCSQTLNHNVMYWYQQKSSQAPKLLFHYYDKDFNNEADTPDNFQSRRPNTSFCFLDIRSPGLGDTAMYLCATSRSPLGGTVNEQFFGPGTRLTVL.

The J gene is TRBJ2-1, the V gene TRBV5-1; D unresolved. Germline lookup yields CDR1 SGHRS and CDR2 YFSETQ. There are 13 residues in the CDR3. Trimming pared 4 bases from V and 4 bases from J, leaving 9 bases between. CDR3 DNA: TGCGCCAGCAGCCCCGGGTCTTACAATGAGCAGTTCTTC. Its translation: CASSPGSYNEQFF.

The gene calls are TRBV4-3 and TRBJ2-5, with 9 nucleotides matching TRBD2. The V and J ends lost 4 bases and 0 bases, in that order; junction bases with no gene match: 12. The CDR3 runs to 18 residues. The germline V gene encodes CDR1 LGHNA and CDR2 YSLEER. CDR3 amino acids: CASSLIPTSGGYQETQYF. The CDR3 DNA is TGCGCCAGCAGCCTAATTCCCACCAGCGGGGGGTACCAAGAGACCCAGTACTTC.

This clone appeared once. This rearrangement joins TRBV27 to TRBJ2-7; D remains unclear. The CDR3 loop spans 12 amino acids. Germline lookup yields CDR1 MNHEY and CDR2 SMNVEV (reference sequence). Deletions cut 5 bases from V and 4 bases from J, with 9 bases between. Here the CDR3 reads CASSGDFYEQYF. The CDR3 DNA reads TGTGCCAGCAGTGGAGACTTTTACGAGCAGTACTTC.

This clone occurred a few times. The chain joins TRBV6-5 to TRBJ1-1; 8 nucleotides match TRBD1. The CDR3 loop spans 14 amino acids. CDR1 is MNHEY and CDR2 is SVGAGI in the germline V gene. After removal of 4 bases from V and 4 bases from J, the junction contained 5 bases not matched to a gene. CDR3 loop: CASSFQGATTEAFF. DNA of the CDR3: TGTGCCAGCAGTTTCCAGGGGGCTACCACTGAAGCTTTCTTT.

This rearrangement joins TRBV30 to TRBJ1-6; a possible D gene is TRBD1 (6 bases). CDR1 is GTSNPN, CDR2 SVGIG, per germline (reference sequence). Trimming removed 0 bases from V and 10 bases from J, with 22 bases in between. This CDR3 is built from 17 residues. The CDR3 sequence: CAWSVQGLPSSRSPLHF. The CDR3 DNA is TGTGCCTGGAGTGTACAGGGCCTCCCGAGTTCAAGGTCACCCCTCCACTTT.

Only one count was recorded for this clone. This rearrangement joins TRBV3-1 (or the pseudogene TRBV3-2) to TRBJ1-3; D perhaps matches TRBD1 (5 bases). This CDR3 region has 16 residues. Germline V gene lookup returns CDR1 LGHDT and CDR2 YNNKEL (reference sequence). V gave up 2 bases and J gave up 0 bases, with 11 bases separating them. CDR3 DNA sequence: TGTGCCAGCAGCCAATACAGGCCCTTCTCTGGAAACACCATATATTTT. Its protein product is CASSQYRPFSGNTIYF.

This chain links TRBV2 with TRBJ1-1; maybe TRBD1 (6 bases). This CDR3 is 13 amino acids long. In germline, CDR1 is SNHLY, CDR2 FYNNEI. V was trimmed by 8 bases and J by 3 bases, leaving 13 bases between them. The CDR3 DNA reads as TGTGCCAGCTCACAGGGAAGGGACACTGAAGCTTTCTTT. Translation: CASSQGRDTEAFF. The entire variable domain, with the rest obtained from reference TRBV2 and TRBJ1-1, is as follows: EPEVTQTPSHQVTQMGQEVILRCVPISNHLYFYWYRQILGQKVEFLVSFYNNEISEKSEIFDDQFSVERPDGSNFTLKIRSTKLEDSAMYFCASSQGRDTEAFFGQGTRLTVV.

This clone occurred once. J is TRBJ1-2 and V is TRBV2; D uncertain. CDR3 length: 13 residues. V gave up 9 bases and J gave up 3 bases, with 14 bases separating them. Germline V gene lookup returns CDR1 SNHLY and CDR2 FYNNEI. The CDR3 nucleotides are TGTGCCAGTCGACTAAAAGCGGACTATGGCTACACCTTC. Protein sequence: CASRLKADYGYTF.

This chain joins TRBV6-1 and TRBJ1-2, with D possibly matching TRBD1 (6 bases). V lost 2 bases to trimming and J lost 1 base, with 11 bases between them. Germline V CDR1 and CDR2: MNHNS, SASEGT. This CDR3 has 15 amino acids. CDR3: CASSELGQLNYGYTF. The CDR3 DNA reads TGTGCCAGCAGTGAATTAGGACAGCTTAACTATGGCTACACCTTC.

The rearrangement uses TRBV24-1 and TRBJ1-2; D is possibly TRBD1 (5 bases). Germline CDR1 is KGHDR and CDR2 is SFDVKD. Trimming took 6 bases from V and 7 from J, leaving 14 bases between them. The CDR3 consists of 13 residues. In DNA form, the CDR3 reads TGTGCCACCAGTACCGCAGGGCGACGTGGCTACACCTTC. Amino acids: CATSTAGRRGYTF.

This chain links TRBV7-2 with TRBJ2-3; the match to TRBD2 covers 11 bases. The CDR3 totals 17 residues. Germline assignment: CDR1 SGHTA and CDR2 FQGNSA. V trimming: 4 bases; J trimming: 2 bases; junction bases outside the gene matches: 8. The CDR3 sequence is CASSWPLAGGNTDTQYF. The CDR3 nucleotides are TGTGCCAGCAGCTGGCCCCTAGCGGGGGGCAACACAGATACGCAGTATTTT.

The chain has TRBV7-2 and TRBJ1-3; D is undetermined. The germline V gene has CDR1 SGHTA and CDR2 FQGNSA. The CDR3 extends over 12 amino acids. Trimming cost V 3 bases and J 5 bases, with 5 bases left between them. CDR3 sequence reads: CASSFPRNTIYF. CDR3 nucleotides: TGTGCCAGCAGCTTTCCCAGAAACACCATATATTTT.

This chain connects TRBV27 to TRBJ1-2; no clear D. Germline V lookup: CDR1 MNHEY, CDR2 SMNVEV (reference sequence). This CDR3 comprises 14 residues. V was trimmed by 8 bases and J by 4 bases, leaving 17 bases between them. The CDR3 bases are TGTGCCAGCGGCCCTAGCGGAATTGCCTATGGCTACACCTTC. Translating gives CASGPSGIAYGYTF.

The chain links TRBV10-2 to TRBJ2-1; 11 nucleotides line up with TRBD1. V lost 4 bases, J lost 7 bases, and 6 bases stayed unmatched. The CDR3 runs to 15 residues. CDR1 WSHSY and CDR2 SAAADI come from the germline V gene. The CDR3: CASSGGTGGKNEQFF. CDR3 nucleotide sequence: TGCGCCAGCAGTGGTGGGACAGGGGGAAAGAATGAGCAGTTCTTC.